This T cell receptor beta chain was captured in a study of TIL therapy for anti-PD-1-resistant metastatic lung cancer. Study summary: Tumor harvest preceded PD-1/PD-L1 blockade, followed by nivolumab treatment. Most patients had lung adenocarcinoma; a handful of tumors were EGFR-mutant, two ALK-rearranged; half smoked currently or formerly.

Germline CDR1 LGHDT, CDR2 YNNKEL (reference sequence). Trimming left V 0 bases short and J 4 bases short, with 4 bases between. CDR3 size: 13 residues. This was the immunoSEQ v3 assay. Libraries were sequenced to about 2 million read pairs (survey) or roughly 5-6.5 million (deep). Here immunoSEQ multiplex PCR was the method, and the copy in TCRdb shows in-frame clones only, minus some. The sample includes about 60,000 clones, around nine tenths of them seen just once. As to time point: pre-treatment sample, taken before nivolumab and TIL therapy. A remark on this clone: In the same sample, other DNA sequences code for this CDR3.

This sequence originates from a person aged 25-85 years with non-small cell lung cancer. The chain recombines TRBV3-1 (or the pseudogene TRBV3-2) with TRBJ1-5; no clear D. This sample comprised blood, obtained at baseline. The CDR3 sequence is CASSQDRNQPQHF. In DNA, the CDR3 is TGTGCCAGCAGCCAAGACAGAAATCAGCCCCAGCATTTT.